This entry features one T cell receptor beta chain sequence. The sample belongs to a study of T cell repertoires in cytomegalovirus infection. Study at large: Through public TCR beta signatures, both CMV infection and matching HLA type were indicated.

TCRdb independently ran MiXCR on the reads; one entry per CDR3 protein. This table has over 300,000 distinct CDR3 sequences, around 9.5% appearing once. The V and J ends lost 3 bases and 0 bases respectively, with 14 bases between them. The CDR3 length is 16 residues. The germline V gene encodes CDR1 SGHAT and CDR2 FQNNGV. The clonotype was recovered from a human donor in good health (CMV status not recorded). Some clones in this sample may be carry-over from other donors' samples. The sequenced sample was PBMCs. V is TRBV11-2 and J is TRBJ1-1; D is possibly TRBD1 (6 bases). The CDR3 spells CASSLLGGPLNTEAFF. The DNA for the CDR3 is TGTGCCAGCAGCTTGCTGGGGGGGCCGCTGAACACTGAAGCTTTCTTT.